These T cell receptor beta chains were read from a single sample in a study of blood T cell repertoires in COVID-19. Here immunoSEQ multiplex PCR was the method, and the copy in TCRdb shows in-frame clones only, minus some. The sample contains tens of thousands of clones, more than 60% of which appear only once. Sequencing was done on a sample of peripheral blood. The source is a human donor in a cohort sampled during active COVID-19. CDR3s include the opening cysteine and the closing phenylalanine or tryptophan. A D gene is named only where the DNA matches it firmly. A clone size is listed for some rows: how often the clone was seen (once, few, many), or a class if it is expanded.

D gene | clone size | J gene | CDR3 length | V gene | CDR3 DNA | CDR3 protein
NA | NA | TRBJ1-4 | 13 | TRBV11-2 | TGTGCCAGCAGCCCAGGGGTTGTTGAAAAACTGTTTTTT | CASSPGVVEKLFF
TRBD2 | NA | TRBJ2-1 | 15 | TRBV11-3 | TGTGCCAGCAGCGTTAGAGCGGGGGGGGATAATGAGCAGTTCTTC | CASSVRAGGDNEQFF
NA | NA | TRBJ2-7 | 16 | TRBV14 | TGTGCCAGCAGCCAAGGGACCCCCGGTCGGGGGTACGAGCAGTACTTC | CASSQGTPGRGYEQYF
TRBD2 | NA | TRBJ2-1 | 15 | TRBV7-9 | TGTGCCAGCAGCCCGGGACTAGCGGGGTACAATGAGCAGTTCTTC | CASSPGLAGYNEQFF
NA | NA | TRBJ2-1 | 13 | TRBV4-3 | TGCGCCAGCAGCCAAGATCGTGGAGATGAGCAGTTCTTC | CASSQDRGDEQFF
NA | NA | TRBJ1-4 | 15 | TRBV5-5 | TGTGCCAGCAGCTTGGAAGGAGCCTATAATGAAAAACTGTTTTTT | CASSLEGAYNEKLFF
NA | NA | TRBJ2-4 | 16 | TRBV7-2 | TGTGCCAGCAGCTCCGACCGGGTGCGCGCCAAAAACATTCAGTACTTC | CASSSDRVRAKNIQYF
NA | few | TRBJ1-6 | 14 | TRBV5-6 | TGTGCCAGCAGCTTGGGCAGGGGCAATTCACCCCTCCACTTT | CASSLGRGNSPLHF
NA | NA | TRBJ2-6 | 16 | TRBV25-1 | TGTGCCAGCAGGGACAGCGTAAGCTCTGGGGCCAACGTCCTGACTTTC | CASRDSVSSGANVLTF
NA | NA | TRBJ1-1 | 14 | TRBV6-5 | TGTGCCAGCAGCCAAAGGGGGGGGATGGATGAAGCTTTCTTT | CASSQRGGMDEAFF
TRBD2 | once | TRBJ2-3 | 16 | TRBV28 | TGTGCCAGCAGTGAGACTAGCGGGGGGGGCACAGATACGCAGTATTTT | CASSETSGGGTDTQYF
NA | NA | TRBJ1-2 | 15 | TRBV4-3 | TGCGCCAGCAGCCAAGGTGGGCAGGGAAACTATGGCTACACCTTC | CASSQGGQGNYGYTF
NA | NA | TRBJ2-3 | 18 | TRBV6-2/TRBV6-3 | TGTGCCAGCAGTTACGCGCCCGGGAAAACTTCTAGCACAGATACGCAGTATTTT | CASSYAPGKTSSTDTQYF
NA | NA | TRBJ2-3 | 16 | TRBV4-1 | TGCGCCAGCAGCCAAGAGAAGCAGAGGGACACAGATACGCAGTATTTT | CASSQEKQRDTDTQYF
NA | NA | TRBJ1-2 | 13 | TRBV7-2 | TGTGCCAGCAGCTTAGAACAGGGTCATGGCTACACCTTC | CASSLEQGHGYTF
TRBD1 | NA | TRBJ2-5 | 13 | TRBV29-1 | TGCAGCTCAGGACAGGGTGGCGGCGAGGCCCAGTACTTC | CSSGQGGGEAQYF
NA | NA | TRBJ2-7 | 12 | TRBV12-3/TRBV12-4 | TGTGCCAGCAGCCCGGGACAAAACGAGCAGTACTTC | CASSPGQNEQYF
TRBD2 | NA | TRBJ2-1 | 21 | TRBV6-2/TRBV6-3 | TGTGCCAGCAGTTACTCTACAACCGGGACTAGCGGGAGGGGATTCTACAATGAGCAGTTCTTC | CASSYSTTGTSGRGFYNEQFF
TRBD2 | NA | TRBJ2-2 | 18 | TRBV28 | TGTGCCAGCAGTCTCACGGGACTAGCGGGAGAGGGCACCGGGGAGCTGTTTTTT | CASSLTGLAGEGTGELFF
TRBD1 | NA | TRBJ1-5 | 13 | TRBV28 | TGTGCCAGCAGGACAGGGAGCAATCAGCCCCAGCATTTT | CASRTGSNQPQHF
TRBD1 | NA | TRBJ2-7 | 14 | TRBV10-3 | TGTGCCATCCGATCCGGGACAGGGTCCTACGAGCAGTACTTC | CAIRSGTGSYEQYF
TRBD1 | NA | TRBJ2-5 | 16 | TRBV28 | TGTGCCAGCAGTCACGACGGGACAGGGCCCCGGGAGACCCAGTACTTC | CASSHDGTGPRETQYF
TRBD1 | few | TRBJ2-7 | 12 | TRBV10-3 | TGTGCCATCAGCCTCGACAGGGTCGAGCAGTACTTC | CAISLDRVEQYF
TRBD1 | NA | TRBJ2-7 | 16 | TRBV5-5 | TGTGCCAGCAGCTTGGTAGGACAGGGGGCTATCGACGAGCAGTACTTC | CASSLVGQGAIDEQYF
NA | NA | TRBJ1-1 | 14 | TRBV21-1 | TGTGCCAGCAGCAATCCCCAAGGGGCTATCGGAGCTTTCTTT | CASSNPQGAIGAFF
TRBD2 | NA | TRBJ2-3 | 17 | TRBV7-2 | TGTGCCAGCAGCTTAGCCTATCTAGCGGGGGCAACAGATACGCAGTATTTT | CASSLAYLAGATDTQYF
NA | NA | TRBJ1-1 | 17 | TRBV28 | TGTGCCAGCAGGAAAACGGGTATTACGGCAGAGAACACTGAAGCTTTCTTT | CASRKTGITAENTEAFF
NA | NA | TRBJ2-1 | 15 | TRBV7-2 | TGTGCCAGCAGCTTAGTTTGGGAGTCCTACAATGAGCAGTTCTTC | CASSLVWESYNEQFF
TRBD1 | NA | TRBJ2-3 | 15 | TRBV11-2 | TGTGCCAGCAGTCTAGACAGGGGGGGCACAGATACGCAGTATTTT | CASSLDRGGTDTQYF
NA | NA | TRBJ2-1 | 12 | TRBV27 | TGTGCCAGCCACAGTTCCTACAATGAGCAGTTCTTC | CASHSSYNEQFF
TRBD1 | NA | TRBJ1-1 | 15 | TRBV2 | TGTGCCAGCAGCGACCCGGGACAGTTGAACACTGAAGCTTTCTTT | CASSDPGQLNTEAFF
TRBD1 | NA | TRBJ1-5 | 13 | TRBV29-1 | TGCAGTGCAGGGACAGGCAGCAATCAGCCCCAGCATTTT | CSAGTGSNQPQHF
TRBD1 | NA | TRBJ1-2 | 12 | TRBV12-3/TRBV12-4 | TGTGCCAGCAGCGACAGGGACTATGGCTACACCTTC | CASSDRDYGYTF
TRBD2 | NA | TRBJ2-3 | 16 | TRBV18 | TGTGCCAGCTCACCGGGCACTAGCGGGGCGGCAGATACGCAGTATTTT | CASSPGTSGAADTQYF
NA | few | TRBJ2-7 | 13 | TRBV16 | TGTGCCAGCAGCCATCTCCGGGATTACGAGCAGTACTTC | CASSHLRDYEQYF
TRBD2 | NA | TRBJ2-1 | 15 | TRBV19 | TGTGCCAGTAGTAGGACTAGCGGGGACTACAATGAGCAGTTCTTC | CASSRTSGDYNEQFF
TRBD1 | once | TRBJ2-7 | 17 | TRBV28 | TGTGCCAGCAGTTTTACCCCCGGGACAGGGAATTCCTACGAGCAGTACTTC | CASSFTPGTGNSYEQYF
NA | NA | TRBJ2-7 | 16 | TRBV19 | TGTGCCAGTAGTACTCTCCCCGGCAGGGCCTCCTACGAGCAGTACTTC | CASSTLPGRASYEQYF
TRBD2 | NA | TRBJ2-2 | 17 | TRBV11-3 | TGTGCCAGCAGCCCCGGGCGGGGGGCCGGGGTCGCCGGGGAGCTGTTTTTT | CASSPGRGAGVAGELFF
NA | once | TRBJ2-6 | 14 | TRBV5-1 | TGCGCCAGCAGCGTATACTCTGGGGCCAACGTCCTGACTTTC | CASSVYSGANVLTF
TRBD1 | NA | TRBJ1-1 | 16 | TRBV7-9 | TGTGCCAGCAGCCCCCCCCAGGGGGCCCGAGGCACTGAAGCTTTCTTT | CASSPPQGARGTEAFF
NA | few | TRBJ2-7 | 14 | TRBV5-1 | TGCGCCAGCAGCCTCCTCGGGGGAACCTACGAGCAGTACTTC | CASSLLGGTYEQYF
NA | NA | TRBJ2-5 | 14 | TRBV7-8 | TGTGCCAGCAGCCTCAGGACTAACCAAGAGACCCAGTACTTC | CASSLRTNQETQYF
TRBD1 | NA | TRBJ1-3 | 15 | TRBV7-2 | TGTGCCAGCACCCCCGCTGACAGGGCTAGAAACACCATATATTTT | CASTPADRARNTIYF
TRBD2 | NA | TRBJ2-3 | 15 | TRBV7-2 | TGTGCCAGCAGCCCCTCTAGCGGGAGCACAGATACGCAGTATTTT | CASSPSSGSTDTQYF
NA | once | TRBJ1-4 | 13 | TRBV27 | TGTGCCAGCAGTCCCCGTCGCGGAGAAAAACTGTTTTTT | CASSPRRGEKLFF
TRBD1 | NA | TRBJ1-1 | 15 | TRBV29-1 | TGCAGCGTTGCAGTGCAGGGGGGTAGGGTAACTGAAGCTTTCTTT | CSVAVQGGRVTEAFF
TRBD2 | NA | TRBJ2-2 | 17 | TRBV6-2/TRBV6-3 | TGTGCCAGCAGCCAACTGGGACTAGCGGGCGACACCGGGGAGCTGTTTTTT | CASSQLGLAGDTGELFF
NA | NA | TRBJ1-1 | 14 | TRBV28 | TGTGCCAGCGGAACAGGGTCCCCGAACACTGAAGCTTTCTTT | CASGTGSPNTEAFF
TRBD1 | NA | TRBJ1-2 | 15 | TRBV18 | TGTGCCAGCTCACCAATCCGGGACAGCCCCTATGGCTACACCTTC | CASSPIRDSPYGYTF
NA | NA | TRBJ1-3 | 16 | TRBV28 | TGTGCCAGCAGTGTAATAGCAGGGCGCTCTGGAAACACCATATATTTT | CASSVIAGRSGNTIYF
NA | NA | TRBJ1-5 | 15 | TRBV5-1 | TGCGCCAGCAGCGCCACTACGGGTAGCAATCAGCCCCAGCATTTT | CASSATTGSNQPQHF
TRBD1 | NA | TRBJ1-1 | 16 | TRBV11-2 | TGTGCCAGCAGCTTACTCGGACAGGGACGGATGACTGAAGCTTTCTTT | CASSLLGQGRMTEAFF
NA | NA | TRBJ1-3 | 14 | TRBV28 | TGTGCCAGCAGTTTATTGGGGGGGGGAAACACCATATATTTT | CASSLLGGGNTIYF